Shown below are 6 T cell receptor beta chains from a single sample sequenced in a study of T cells after yellow fever vaccination. TCRdb re-derived calls from the 5' RACE reads in MiXCR, one entry per CDR3 protein. This table holds around 600,000 distinct CDR3 sequences, roughly an eighth found once. The sequenced sample was PBMCs, obtained on the day of the yellow fever booster vaccination. These receptors were obtained from a man aged 30 to 39 who received the YFV17D yellow fever vaccine.

This clonotype was observed many times. This chain joins TRBV4-2 and TRBJ2-1; D is perhaps TRBD2 (5 bases). CDR1 is LGHNA, CDR2 YNFKEQ, per germline. The CDR3 runs to 14 residues. Trimming shortened V by 1 base and J by 5 bases, and 9 bases separated the two germline ends. The CDR3 here is CASSQAISDNEQFF. CDR3 bases: TGTGCCAGCAGCCAAGCGATTAGCGACAATGAGCAGTTCTTC.

This clonotype showed up many times. The rearrangement links TRBV7-9 to TRBJ2-5, with TRBD1 matching 7 bases. Looked up from germline, CDR1 is SEHNR and CDR2 is FQNEAQ (reference sequence). The V gene end was trimmed by 5 bases and the J gene end by 2 bases; junction bases not matched to a gene: 5. This CDR3 is 14 amino acids long. In DNA, the CDR3 is TGTGCCAGCAGCCCTCCGGACAGGCAAGAGACCCAGTACTTC. This codes for CASSPPDRQETQYF.

The chain uses TRBV28 and TRBJ1-5; D not resolved. V gave up 6 bases and J gave up 4 bases, with 13 bases separating them. This CDR3 is built from 14 residues. Germline lookup yields CDR1 MDHEN and CDR2 SYDVKM. The CDR3 sequence is CASRHLAPNQPQHF. As DNA, the CDR3 is TGTGCCAGCAGACACCTGGCCCCAAATCAGCCCCAGCATTTT.

In this sample, this clonotype turned up a few times. The chain is built from TRBV19 and TRBJ2-2; 9 nucleotides line up with TRBD2. Germline V gives CDR1 LNHDA, CDR2 SQIVND (reference sequence). Trimming cost V 8 bases and J 3 bases; bases outside gene matches: 4. The CDR3 has 14 residues. The CDR3 loop is CASATSGYTGELFF. The CDR3 coding sequence is TGTGCCAGTGCGACTAGCGGATACACCGGGGAGCTGTTTTTT.

V usage is TRBV28 and J usage is TRBJ2-2; TRBD1 agrees at 12 bases. The CDR3 runs 18 residues. V was clipped by 4 bases and J by 9 bases; unmatched bases: 15. Germline V gives CDR1 MDHEN, CDR2 SYDVKM. In DNA, the CDR3 is TGTGCCAGCAGTTCCCAAGTCGGGACAGGGGGCGGCCACCGGGAGCTGTTTTTT. Encoded protein: CASSSQVGTGGGHRELFF.

This sequence joins TRBV11-2 and TRBJ1-6; D is unclear. This CDR3 is 15 amino acids long. Trimming cost V 1 base and J 6 bases, with 10 bases left between them. CDR1 SGHAT and CDR2 FQNNGV come from the germline V gene. The CDR3 coding sequence is TGTGCCAGCAGCTTAGTTCAGCAATTTAATTCACCCCTCCACTTT. Protein: CASSLVQQFNSPLHF.